This is a list of T cell receptor beta chains from one sample in a study of cytomegalovirus exposure and HLA in healthy donors. Libraries were prepared by immunoSEQ multiplex PCR; TCRdb keeps only in-frame clonotypes and omits some of them. The data show approximately 200,000 clones, 80% to 90% seen once. Sample: PBMCs. The receptors here all came from a woman between 18 and 30 years old in good health and CMV-seronegative. The conserved cysteine and the conserved F or W are not part of the CDR3 here. D genes are given only for firm matches. Where a row states a size, it is once, few, many or the class of an expanded clone; other rows omit it.

v_call,d_call,clone_size,j_call,cdr3_aa
TRBV2,.,few,TRBJ2-5,ASSEGAGETQY
TRBV6-5,.,.,TRBJ2-5,ASSYSNADQETQY
TRBV25-1,TRBD2,.,TRBJ2-1,ASSEAGVRYNEQF
TRBV6-1,.,.,TRBJ1-3,ASSEGRGSGNTIY
TRBV11-2,.,once,TRBJ1-2,ASSLGTSPEAHGYT
TRBV6-1,.,.,TRBJ1-1,ASTLNTEAF
TRBV27,.,.,TRBJ1-2,ASSLFFMPGYGYT
TRBV5-1,TRBD2,.,TRBJ2-7,ASSKGLAVNHEQY
TRBV7-8,TRBD1,.,TRBJ2-4,ASSGSGTANIQY
TRBV4-3,TRBD2,.,TRBJ2-1,ASSQAGRVGYEQF
TRBV2,TRBD2,.,TRBJ2-5,ASSGLAGQETQY
TRBV27,TRBD2,.,TRBJ2-5,ASSLFLAGVETQY
TRBV6-5,.,.,TRBJ2-2,ASSYADTGELF
TRBV9,.,.,TRBJ1-4,ASSVGGGGGEKLF
TRBV5-1,.,.,TRBJ2-3,ASSLVGFTDTQY
TRBV6-6,.,once,TRBJ1-2,ASSYSILAGGYGYT
TRBV18,.,.,TRBJ2-1,ASSPNSPSSYNEQF
TRBV2,.,.,TRBJ1-4,ATRLEGPQRELF
TRBV7-9,TRBD1,.,TRBJ1-2,ASTPTGTDPNYGYT
TRBV5-1,.,.,TRBJ1-1,ASSLAPGATEAF
TRBV27,TRBD1,.,TRBJ1-1,ASIIHRDSTEAF
TRBV5-1,TRBD2,.,TRBJ2-7,ASSLAEVQREHEQY
TRBV4-3,TRBD2,.,TRBJ2-7,ASSQSTSSSYEQY
TRBV2,.,.,TRBJ2-7,ASSEAGGEQY
TRBV9,.,.,TRBJ1-3,ASSARGLPLSGNTIY
TRBV2,.,.,TRBJ1-1,ASSDPEVYPLVGF
TRBV6-1,.,once,TRBJ1-5,ASSGQVVSDKDQPQH
TRBV27,TRBD2,.,TRBJ2-7,ASSKRPGLGPYEQY
TRBV13,.,once,TRBJ2-7,ASNRKVGGSSYEQY
TRBV4-1,TRBD1,.,TRBJ2-5,ASSQGMGQGARRETQY
TRBV7-2,.,.,TRBJ1-1,ASSYINTEAF
TRBV7-2,TRBD2,.,TRBJ2-7,ASSLKTFGLVSSYEQY
TRBV27,.,.,TRBJ2-2,ASSLLTGTGELF
TRBV30,.,.,TRBJ1-2,AWSLFGGHGYT
TRBV20-1,.,once,TRBJ2-5,SWRGPETQY
TRBV5-1,.,.,TRBJ2-7,ASSLGQSRAGFSYEQY
TRBV28,.,.,TRBJ1-5,ATSDSHNQPQH
TRBV9,.,.,TRBJ2-1,ASSVGVSGGNEQF
TRBV30,TRBD2,.,TRBJ2-1,AWSHPASGSLGEQF
TRBV29-1,TRBD2,.,TRBJ2-7,SVEVLGTSDTYEQY
TRBV9,TRBD2,.,TRBJ2-6,ASSFPGTSGNSGANVLT
TRBV29-1,.,.,TRBJ1-1,SVETYRNTEAF
TRBV27,TRBD1,.,TRBJ1-2,ASSHHVPPGQLGYGYT
TRBV4-3,.,.,TRBJ2-1,ASSQELRLPYNEQF
TRBV2,TRBD2,.,TRBJ2-7,ASRLAGPLNEQY
TRBV5-4,TRBD2,.,TRBJ2-1,ASSLGGGVNNEQF
TRBV28,.,.,TRBJ2-5,ATQGKETQY
TRBV28,TRBD2,once,TRBJ2-2,ASSLRDWGLAGDTGELF
TRBV6-1,TRBD2,.,TRBJ2-7,ASSDVAPGGYEQY
TRBV6-6,.,.,TRBJ1-5,ASRWEGNQPQH
TRBV25-1,.,.,TRBJ2-7,ASSELGSAEEQY
TRBV6-5,TRBD2,.,TRBJ2-5,ASSRAGLKTQY
TRBV7-2,.,.,TRBJ2-7,ASSSWESYEQY
TRBV12-5,TRBD1,.,TRBJ2-7,ASGSFTGTGSYEQY
TRBV9,.,few,TRBJ1-2,ASSVAGSPNYGYT
TRBV7-9,.,.,TRBJ2-3,ASSLEVRKPDTQY
TRBV7-8,.,.,TRBJ2-3,ASSLQADTQY
TRBV20-1,.,.,TRBJ1-4,SALRTETVF
TRBV27,.,.,TRBJ2-7,ASSTRGSYEQY